These T cell receptor beta chains were read from a single sample in a study of OX40 agonist ivuxolimab in advanced cancers. Some clones are missing from TCRdb's copy, which holds only in-frame ones; the method was immunoSEQ multiplex PCR. The repertoire holds roughly 40,000 clones, with 70% to 90% as singletons. The source material was CD4+ or CD8+ T cells sorted from blood, sampled in a trial of the OX40 agonist ivuxolimab. The receptors were gathered from an adult with an advanced solid tumor such as melanoma, head and neck, liver or kidney cancer. CDR3s leave out the opening cysteine and the closing phenylalanine or tryptophan. The order of the fields is clone size, J gene, V gene, CDR3 protein. Only some rows state a clone size, as once, few, many or a class for expanded clones.

clone size: .
J gene: TRBJ2-3
V gene: TRBV6-5
CDR3 protein: ASSYESTDTQY

clone size: .
J gene: TRBJ1-1
V gene: TRBV4-1
CDR3 protein: ASSQEHGIGGTEAF

clone size: .
J gene: TRBJ1-3
V gene: TRBV29-1
CDR3 protein: SVTGHGNTIY

clone size: .
J gene: TRBJ1-5
V gene: TRBV4-1
CDR3 protein: ASSQRGGGNQPQH

clone size: .
J gene: TRBJ1-1
V gene: TRBV18
CDR3 protein: ASSTEDEAF

clone size: .
J gene: TRBJ1-5
V gene: TRBV7-8
CDR3 protein: ASSLEEGSEKPQH

clone size: once
J gene: TRBJ2-7
V gene: TRBV5-1
CDR3 protein: ASSFGLPGQAYEQY

clone size: once
J gene: TRBJ1-1
V gene: TRBV2
CDR3 protein: ASSERGGRGATEAF

clone size: once
J gene: TRBJ2-3
V gene: TRBV6-5
CDR3 protein: ASSYSQADTQY

clone size: .
J gene: TRBJ2-7
V gene: TRBV4-1
CDR3 protein: ASSLPGQREQY

clone size: .
J gene: TRBJ2-7
V gene: TRBV6-6
CDR3 protein: ASSFGTEVSYEQY

clone size: .
J gene: TRBJ2-7
V gene: TRBV5-4
CDR3 protein: ASSLAQSLSYEQY

clone size: .
J gene: TRBJ2-5
V gene: TRBV7-6
CDR3 protein: ASSYPRAGGKLETQY

clone size: .
J gene: TRBJ1-1
V gene: TRBV5-8
CDR3 protein: ASSGTGTGITEAF

clone size: .
J gene: TRBJ2-5
V gene: TRBV6-5
CDR3 protein: ASSLSWVETQY

clone size: .
J gene: TRBJ1-1
V gene: TRBV5-6
CDR3 protein: ASSLGFGGRGVIDTEAF

clone size: .
J gene: TRBJ1-1
V gene: TRBV29-1
CDR3 protein: SVAGGPNTEAF

clone size: .
J gene: TRBJ2-1
V gene: TRBV6-1
CDR3 protein: ASSEKTGSYNEQF

clone size: .
J gene: TRBJ2-3
V gene: TRBV4-1
CDR3 protein: ASSLRTGQSTDTQY

clone size: .
J gene: TRBJ2-2
V gene: TRBV27
CDR3 protein: ASSSILLAGGLNSGELF

clone size: .
J gene: TRBJ1-2
V gene: TRBV21-1
CDR3 protein: ASSKEPMGQGRFRYGYT

clone size: .
J gene: TRBJ2-2
V gene: TRBV7-9
CDR3 protein: ASSFSTGELF

clone size: .
J gene: TRBJ2-1
V gene: TRBV9
CDR3 protein: ASSVGQGGMNEQF

clone size: .
J gene: TRBJ2-3
V gene: TRBV6-1
CDR3 protein: ASSEEGLDTQY

clone size: few
J gene: TRBJ1-1
V gene: TRBV4-1
CDR3 protein: ASSQDMLGGYEAF

clone size: once
J gene: TRBJ1-6
V gene: TRBV6-1
CDR3 protein: ASSLGGMNSPLH

clone size: .
J gene: TRBJ2-6
V gene: TRBV5-6
CDR3 protein: ASSFVGSGANVLT

clone size: few
J gene: TRBJ1-2
V gene: TRBV28
CDR3 protein: AASVGYGYT

clone size: .
J gene: TRBJ1-6
V gene: TRBV6-6
CDR3 protein: ASSPGTSPLALH

clone size: .
J gene: TRBJ1-2
V gene: TRBV9
CDR3 protein: ASSPGNGYT

clone size: .
J gene: TRBJ1-2
V gene: TRBV6-6
CDR3 protein: ASSSQGTGVYGYT

clone size: .
J gene: TRBJ2-1
V gene: TRBV9
CDR3 protein: ASSPTSSSYNEQF

clone size: .
J gene: TRBJ2-1
V gene: TRBV27
CDR3 protein: ASSSGTVAYNEQF

clone size: once
J gene: TRBJ2-1
V gene: TRBV5-1
CDR3 protein: ASSPLQGLAYNEQF

clone size: .
J gene: TRBJ2-2
V gene: TRBV6-5
CDR3 protein: ASGIGQAAGELF

clone size: .
J gene: TRBJ1-2
V gene: TRBV6-1
CDR3 protein: ASRELPGVGYT

clone size: .
J gene: TRBJ2-7
V gene: TRBV19
CDR3 protein: ASSKSTGEQY

clone size: .
J gene: TRBJ1-5
V gene: TRBV27
CDR3 protein: ASSFRGASNQPQH

clone size: .
J gene: TRBJ2-7
V gene: TRBV11-2
CDR3 protein: ASSLWVYEGTYEQY

clone size: .
J gene: TRBJ2-6
V gene: TRBV9
CDR3 protein: ASSPPWGLGANVLT

clone size: .
J gene: TRBJ2-3
V gene: TRBV5-4
CDR3 protein: ASSSWTGNTDTQY

clone size: .
J gene: TRBJ1-4
V gene: TRBV9
CDR3 protein: ASSASTNEKLF

clone size: once
J gene: TRBJ1-4
V gene: TRBV7-9
CDR3 protein: ASSPGPTGQEKLF

clone size: .
J gene: TRBJ2-7
V gene: TRBV27
CDR3 protein: ASSLVAGISYEQY

clone size: once
J gene: TRBJ1-1
V gene: TRBV7-8
CDR3 protein: ASSLEARPAEAF

clone size: .
J gene: TRBJ2-1
V gene: TRBV4-3
CDR3 protein: ASSQDSLGGNEQF

clone size: .
J gene: TRBJ1-5
V gene: TRBV7-2
CDR3 protein: ASSLTSAGSQPQH

clone size: .
J gene: TRBJ2-3
V gene: TRBV7-3
CDR3 protein: ASSLSSGDPADTQY

clone size: .
J gene: TRBJ1-6
V gene: TRBV7-6
CDR3 protein: ASSSSRGGASPLH

clone size: .
J gene: TRBJ1-3
V gene: TRBV2
CDR3 protein: ASKTTDPNTIY

clone size: .
J gene: TRBJ2-1
V gene: TRBV12-5
CDR3 protein: ASGAGGDPTEEQF

clone size: .
J gene: TRBJ1-5
V gene: TRBV15
CDR3 protein: ATSRFTDSNQPQH

clone size: .
J gene: TRBJ2-3
V gene: TRBV11-2
CDR3 protein: ASSPVGTDTQY

clone size: .
J gene: TRBJ2-7
V gene: TRBV28
CDR3 protein: ASSETSPYEQY

clone size: .
J gene: TRBJ2-5
V gene: TRBV7-2
CDR3 protein: ASSLVWVEDYKKTQY

clone size: .
J gene: TRBJ1-1
V gene: TRBV6-5
CDR3 protein: ASSYGGSNTEAF

clone size: .
J gene: TRBJ2-3
V gene: TRBV27
CDR3 protein: ATLAGGDTDTQY

clone size: .
J gene: TRBJ1-2
V gene: TRBV6-5
CDR3 protein: ASSRQGGRYGYT